Following are 3 T cell receptor beta chains from one sample sequenced in a study of cytomegalovirus exposure and HLA in healthy donors. PCR primers comprised 60 Vbeta and 13 Jbeta primers. Sequencing was performed with immunoSEQ multiplex PCR; in TCRdb, only in-frame clones are kept and a portion is missing. The data contain about 160,000 clones, 75% to 85% of them seen just once; the ten biggest clones take up around 11%. The sequenced material came from PBMCs. Receptors were obtained from a man in his fifties or sixties in good health and CMV-seropositive.

The chain employs TRBV7-9 and TRBJ2-5; D is ambiguous. CDR1 and CDR2 from the germline V gene are SEHNR and FQNEAQ (reference sequence). Trimming left V 0 bases short and J 2 bases short, with 7 bases between. The CDR3 has 14 residues. The CDR3 region is CASSLALSQETQYF. The CDR3 bases are TGTGCCAGCAGCTTAGCGCTTAGTCAAGAGACCCAGTACTTC.

The chain joins TRBV28 to TRBJ1-2; D remains unclear. From germline, CDR1 is MDHEN and CDR2 SYDVKM. V was cut by 5 bases and J by 4 bases, with 5 bases left in between. The CDR3 covers 11 residues. The CDR3 nucleotides read TGTGCCAGCAGTCCCCGCTATGGCTACACCTTC. The encoded protein is CASSPRYGYTF.

This clone occurred once. This sample includes further DNA sequences coding for the same CDR3. V and J are TRBV14 and TRBJ2-1; 9 bases line up with TRBD2. With 1 base clipped from V and 9 bases from J, the junction kept 7 bases outside the gene matches. This CDR3 is 15 amino acids long. Per germline, CDR1 SGHDN and CDR2 FVKESK. The CDR3 sequence is CASSQVAGGPGEQFF. In DNA, the CDR3 is TGTGCCAGCAGCCAAGTCGCGGGAGGGCCGGGTGAGCAGTTCTTC.